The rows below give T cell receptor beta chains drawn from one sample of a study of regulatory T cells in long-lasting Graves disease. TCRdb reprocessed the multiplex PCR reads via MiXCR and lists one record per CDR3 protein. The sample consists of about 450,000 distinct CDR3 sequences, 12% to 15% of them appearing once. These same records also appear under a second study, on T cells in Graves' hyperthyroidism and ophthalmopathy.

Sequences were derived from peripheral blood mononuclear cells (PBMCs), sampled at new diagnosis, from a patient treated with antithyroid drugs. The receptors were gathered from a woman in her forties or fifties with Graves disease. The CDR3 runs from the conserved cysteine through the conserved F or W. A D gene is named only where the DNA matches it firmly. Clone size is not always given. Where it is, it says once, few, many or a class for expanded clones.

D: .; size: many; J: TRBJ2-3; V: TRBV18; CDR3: CASSPMASPDTQYF; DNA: TGTGCCAGCTCACCTATGGCCTCGCCAGATACGCAGTATTTT
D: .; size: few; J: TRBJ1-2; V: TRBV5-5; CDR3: CASSLQGPGYGYTF; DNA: TGTGCCAGCAGCTTACAGGGACCCGGGTATGGCTACACCTTC
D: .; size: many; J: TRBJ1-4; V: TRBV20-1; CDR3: CSALDRLIEKLFF; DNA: TGCAGTGCTTTAGACAGGCTAATCGAAAAACTGTTTTTT
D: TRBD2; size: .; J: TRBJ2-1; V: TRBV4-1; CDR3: CASSQGAGGTYNEQFF; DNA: TGCGCCAGCAGCCAAGGAGCGGGAGGAACCTACAATGAGCAGTTCTTC
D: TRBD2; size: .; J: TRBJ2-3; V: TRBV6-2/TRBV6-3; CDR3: CASSPLAGAQYF; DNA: TGTGCCAGCAGCCCTCTAGCGGGAGCACAGTATTTT
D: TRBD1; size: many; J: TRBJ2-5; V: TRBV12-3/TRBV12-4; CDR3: CASSLPGQYEETQYF; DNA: TGTGCCAGCAGTTTACCGGGACAGTATGAAGAGACCCAGTACTTC
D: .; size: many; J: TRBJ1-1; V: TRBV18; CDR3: CASSMTSVGNTEAFF; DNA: TGTGCCAGCTCGATGACTTCAGTAGGGAACACTGAAGCTTTCTTT
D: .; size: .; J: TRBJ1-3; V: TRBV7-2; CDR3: CASSAQTVPGNTIYF; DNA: TGTGCCAGCAGCGCCCAGACAGTACCTGGAAACACCATATATTTT
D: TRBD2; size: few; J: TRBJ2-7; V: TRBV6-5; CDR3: CASSYSTRGAYEQYF; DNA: TGTGCCAGCAGTTACTCGACTCGGGGGGCCTACGAGCAGTACTTC
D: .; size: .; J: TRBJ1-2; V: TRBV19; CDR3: CASSIVGNYGYTF; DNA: TGTGCCAGTAGTATAGTTGGCAACTATGGCTACACCTTC
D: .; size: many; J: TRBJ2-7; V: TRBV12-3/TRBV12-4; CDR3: CATSTGTRYEQYF; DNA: TGTGCCACCTCCACCGGGACTCGGTACGAGCAGTACTTC
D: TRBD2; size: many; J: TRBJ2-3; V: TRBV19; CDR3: CASSMRTSGRTDTQYF; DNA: TGTGCCAGTAGTATGAGGACTAGCGGGAGAACAGATACGCAGTATTTT
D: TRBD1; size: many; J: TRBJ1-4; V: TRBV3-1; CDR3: CASSHRDRDEKLFF; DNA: TGTGCCAGCAGCCACCGGGACAGGGATGAAAAACTGTTTTTT
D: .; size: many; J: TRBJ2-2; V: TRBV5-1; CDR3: CASSLENGGELFF; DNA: TGCGCCAGCAGCTTGGAGAATGGCGGGGAGCTGTTTTTT
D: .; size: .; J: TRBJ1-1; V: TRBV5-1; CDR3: CASSLAPSLNTEAFF; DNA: TGCGCCAGCAGCTTGGCCCCCAGCTTGAACACTGAAGCTTTCTTT
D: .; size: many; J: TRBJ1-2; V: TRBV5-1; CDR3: CASSPGGRGPYGYTF; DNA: TGTGCCAGCAGCCCAGGCGGCAGGGGCCCTTATGGCTACACCTTC
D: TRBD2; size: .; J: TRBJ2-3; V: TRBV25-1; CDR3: CAGSGGPRDTDTQYF; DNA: TGTGCCGGGTCGGGAGGGCCGAGGGACACAGATACGCAGTATTTT
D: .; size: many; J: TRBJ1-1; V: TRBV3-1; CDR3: CASSSGQMNTEAFF; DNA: TGTGCCAGCAGCTCCGGACAGATGAACACTGAAGCTTTCTTT
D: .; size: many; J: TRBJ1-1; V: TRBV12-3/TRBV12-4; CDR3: CASSLGTEAFF; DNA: TGTGCCAGCAGTTTAGGCACTGAAGCTTTCTTT
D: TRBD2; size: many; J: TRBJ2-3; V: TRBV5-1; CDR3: CASSPKGGQDTQYF; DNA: TGCGCCAGCAGCCCGAAGGGAGGGCAAGATACGCAGTATTTT